The 26 T cell receptor beta chains below were found in one sample sequenced in a study of cytomegalovirus exposure and HLA in healthy donors (TCRdb year 2017). Libraries came from the immunoSEQ multiplex PCR assay. The multiplex PCR relied on a mix of 60 forward primers for TCR Vbeta segments and 13 reverse primers for TCR Jbeta segments. TCRdb re-hosts the immuneACCESS table, in-frame sequences only. Its copies lack some clones; in the studies checked, an unresolved V gene accounts for under half of them, and the cause for the rest is not known. The sample table contains about 120,000 clones; only one count was recorded for 70% to 80% of them. The ten largest clones take up over 1.5% of the sample. Sequenced input: PBMCs. These receptors were collected from a young woman in good health and CMV-seronegative.

This chain uses TRBV28 with TRBJ2-3; D might be TRBD1 (6 bases). The germline V gene has CDR1 MDHEN and CDR2 SYDVKM. Trimming removed 2 bases at V and 5 bases at J, with 11 bases between. The CDR3 is 14 residues long. CDR3 bases: TGTGCCAGCAGTTTAACCAGGGGTAAAGATACGCAGTATTTT. Translating it yields CASSLTRGKDTQYF.

The chain links TRBV6-1 to TRBJ1-6; perhaps TRBD1 as D (5 bases). Germline V gene sequence: CDR1 MNHNS, CDR2 SASEGT. The CDR3 contains 14 residues. The V end lost 6 bases, the J end lost 6 bases, and 12 bases lay between the germline ends. The CDR3 region has the DNA TGTGCCAGCAGCCCCACGGGGGGTAATTCACCCCTCCACTTT. Translation: CASSPTGGNSPLHF.

This chain links TRBV5-4 with TRBJ1-1, with D tentatively TRBD1 (5 bases). V lost 7 bases and J 0 bases, leaving 7 bases between the germline ends. The germline gives CDR1 SGHNT, CDR2 YYREEE (reference sequence). The CDR3 is 12 amino acids. CDR3 in amino acids: CASGHMNTEAFF. CDR3 DNA: TGTGCCAGCGGACACATGAACACTGAAGCTTTCTTT.

A few counts support this clone. This CDR3 reads CASSQPGTGVNTEAFF. In nucleotides, the CDR3 is TGTGCCAGCAGTCAACCCGGGACAGGGGTGAACACTGAAGCTTTCTTT. J is TRBJ1-1 and V is TRBV28; 10 bases are shared with TRBD1. The CDR3 is 16 residues long. Trimming took 5 bases from V and 0 from J; bases not matched to a gene: 6. CDR1 and CDR2 (germline): MDHEN, SYDVKM.

This clone has only a few counts. The J gene is TRBJ2-5, the V gene TRBV5-1; the D gene is possibly TRBD2 (5 bases). The CDR3 extends over 14 amino acids. V was trimmed by 5 bases and J by 5 bases, leaving 16 bases between them. CDR1 and CDR2 from the germline V gene are SGHRS and YFSETQ. CDR3: CASRREPSTETQYF. The CDR3, as DNA: TGCGCCAGCAGGAGGGAACCTAGTACTGAGACCCAGTACTTC.

The V and J genes are TRBV6-5 and TRBJ1-1; TRBD1 matches at 7 bases. V lost 5 bases, J lost 9 bases, and 15 bases stayed unmatched. This CDR3 spans 15 amino acids. The germline V gene encodes CDR1 MNHEY and CDR2 SVGAGI. CDR3 region: CASSAPRQGSSQAFF. The CDR3, as DNA: TGTGCCAGCAGTGCGCCCCGACAGGGCAGCTCGCAAGCTTTCTTT.

This chain links TRBV5-4 with TRBJ1-1; TRBD1 matches 9 bases. V trimming: 2 bases; J trimming: 4 bases; junction bases outside the gene matches: 6. The CDR3 loop spans 15 amino acids. Germline CDR1 reads SGHNT; CDR2 reads YYREEE (reference sequence). The CDR3 loop is CASSFQQGAGTEAFF. CDR3 DNA: TGTGCCAGCAGCTTCCAACAGGGGGCTGGCACTGAAGCTTTCTTT.

The chain is built from TRBV28 and TRBJ1-5, with 12 nucleotides matching TRBD1. The CDR3 has 18 amino acids. After removal of 7 bases from V and 0 bases from J, the junction contained 10 bases not matched to a gene. Germline values: CDR1 MDHEN, CDR2 SYDVKM. In DNA form, the CDR3 reads TGTGCCAGCAACCTAGGGACAGGGGGCAGTTTTAGCAATCAGCCCCAGCATTTT. Its translation: CASNLGTGGSFSNQPQHF.

V is TRBV28 and J is TRBJ2-3; TRBD1 aligns across 7 bases. Germline V gene lookup returns CDR1 MDHEN and CDR2 SYDVKM. J lost 0 bases, V lost 6 bases, and 3 bases had no gene match. The CDR3 sequence is 14 residues long. CDR3 sequence: CASSMTGSTDTQYF. In nucleotides, the CDR3 is TGTGCCAGCAGCATGACAGGGAGCACAGATACGCAGTATTTT.

This clone was seen more than once but under ten times. This chain connects TRBV25-1 to TRBJ2-1; possibly TRBD1 for D (6 bases). This CDR3 is 14 amino acids long. Trimming pared 6 bases from V and 5 bases from J, leaving 14 bases between. The germline gives CDR1 MGHDK, CDR2 SYGVNS. CDR3: CASRGTTGDNEQFF. The CDR3 DNA follows: TGTGCCAGCAGAGGGACGACAGGTGACAATGAGCAGTTCTTC.

This clone appeared a single time. J is TRBJ2-2 and V is TRBV10-3; 11 nucleotides align to TRBD2. The V segment lost 3 bases and the J segment 4 bases; nucleotides outside the gene matches: 4. The germline CDR1 and CDR2 sequences are ENHRY and SYGVKD. This CDR3 contains 16 residues. The CDR3 nucleotides read TGTGCCATCAGTGATCATAGCGGGGGGGCCACCGGGGAGCTGTTTTTT. It yields the protein CAISDHSGGATGELFF.

The chain has TRBV18 and TRBJ1-1, with a weak D call TRBD1 (6 bases). CDR1 is KGHSH, CDR2 LQKENI, per germline. This CDR3 comprises 14 residues. Trimming took 4 bases from V and 1 from J, leaving 10 bases between them. This CDR3 is CASSRTVENTEAFF. CDR3 DNA: TGTGCCAGCTCACGGACAGTGGAGAACACTGAAGCTTTCTTT.

The chain recombines TRBV19 with TRBJ2-7; 7 positions match TRBD1. This CDR3 has 13 residues. V lost 3 bases to trimming and J lost 5 bases; unmatched junction nucleotides: 4. Per the germline V gene, CDR1 is LNHDA and CDR2 is SQIVND (reference sequence). The CDR3 here is CASSMVRGNEQYF. In nucleotides, the CDR3 is TGTGCCAGTAGTATGGTCAGGGGGAACGAGCAGTACTTC.

This clone was counted a few times. The chain has TRBV5-1 and TRBJ2-3, with TRBD2 matching 9 bases. In germline, CDR1 is SGHRS, CDR2 YFSETQ. V was clipped by 5 bases and J by 2 bases; unmatched bases: 3. The CDR3 totals 14 residues. The CDR3 here is CASRRGGFTDTQYF. The CDR3 coding sequence is TGCGCCAGCAGGCGGGGGGGCTTCACAGATACGCAGTATTTT.

The CDR3 protein is CASSTGTGNQPQHF. The CDR3 DNA reads as TGTGCCAGCAGCACCGGGACAGGAAATCAGCCCCAGCATTTT. The chain has TRBV5-5 and TRBJ1-5; 8 bases map to TRBD1. V was clipped by 4 bases and J by 4 bases; unmatched bases: 4. The CDR3 is 14 residues long. Germline loops: CDR1 SGHKS, CDR2 YYEKEE (reference sequence).

The chain links TRBV10-3 to TRBJ2-1; 7 nucleotides agree with TRBD1. CDR3 length: 12 amino acids. The junction had 6 bases not matched to a gene; V was cut back by 6 bases and J by 10 bases. Per germline, CDR1 ENHRY and CDR2 SYGVKD. CDR3 residues: CAISGNRGEQFF. The CDR3 region has the DNA TGTGCCATCAGCGGGAACAGGGGCGAGCAGTTCTTC.

The rearrangement links TRBV21-1 to TRBJ1-1; the table's D call TRBD1 went unverified against the DNA. TRBV21-1 is a known pseudogene. The CDR3 runs 15 residues. The CDR3, as DNA: TGTGCCAGCGCCTCCAATGACAGACCGAACACTGAAGCTTTCTTT. This sequence encodes CASASNDRPNTEAFF.

This rearrangement joins TRBV6-1 to TRBJ2-1; 11 bases align to TRBD1. CDR1 and CDR2 from the germline V gene are MNHNS and SASEGT. J was trimmed by 8 bases and V by 11 bases; bases with no gene match: 8. The length of the CDR3 is 13 residues. The CDR3 loop reads CAVGQGAGDEQFF. CDR3 coding DNA: TGTGCCGTAGGACAGGGGGCCGGTGATGAGCAGTTCTTC.

The genes are TRBV11-2 and TRBJ1-5; 7 bases agree with TRBD1. The germline V gene has CDR1 SGHAT and CDR2 FQNNGV. This CDR3 region has 13 residues. With 1 base clipped from V and 9 bases from J, the junction kept 3 bases outside the gene matches. CDR3 protein: CASSLVQGGPQHF. The CDR3 nucleotides read TGTGCCAGCAGCTTAGTGCAGGGGGGGCCCCAGCATTTT.

The V call is TRBV7-6, the J call TRBJ1-1, with D possibly TRBD1 on 5 matching bases. Germline-derived CDR1 and CDR2 are SGHVS and FNYEAQ. V lost 6 bases, J lost 6 bases, and 14 bases lay in between. CDR3 size: 13 residues. CDR3: CASSPSRVAEAFF. The CDR3 region has the DNA TGTGCCAGCAGTCCCAGCAGGGTCGCTGAAGCTTTCTTT.

This clone was recorded a few times. This chain joins TRBV7-9 and TRBJ1-1; TRBD1 might be the D (5 bases). CDR3 length equals 15 residues. Trimming removed 5 bases from V and 6 bases from J, with 19 bases in between. CDR1 and CDR2 (germline): SEHNR, FQNEAQ (reference sequence). This CDR3 is CASSLYFGAGAEAFF. CDR3 coding DNA: TGTGCCAGCAGCCTCTATTTTGGGGCCGGCGCTGAAGCTTTCTTT.

The chain carries TRBV27 and TRBJ1-5; D is ambiguous. V lost 5 bases to trimming and J lost 7 bases, with 15 bases between them. Germline V CDR1 and CDR2: MNHEY, SMNVEV (reference sequence). The CDR3 covers 14 residues. The CDR3 nucleotides are TGTGCCAGCAGTCCTCAACAGATCCCCCAGCCCCAGCATTTT. Amino acids: CASSPQQIPQPQHF.

The chain links TRBV9 to TRBJ1-1; D is perhaps TRBD1 (6 bases). Trimming took 1 base from V and 1 from J, leaving 11 bases between them. This CDR3 contains 15 residues. Germline CDR1 is SGDLS and CDR2 is YYNGEE. The CDR3 region has the DNA TGTGCCAGCAGCGTATACGGGACAACGAACACTGAAGCTTTCTTT. This codes for CASSVYGTTNTEAFF.

The chain joins TRBV2 to TRBJ1-5, with no clear D. From germline, CDR1 is SNHLY and CDR2 FYNNEI. V was clipped by 3 bases and J by 5 bases, with 14 bases between them. This CDR3 comprises 15 residues. The CDR3 region has the DNA TGTGCCAGCAGTGATCCCCCCCTATTTGATCAGCCCCAGCATTTT. It specifies CASSDPPLFDQPQHF.

The rearrangement joins TRBV6-1 to TRBJ2-3; 7 nucleotides align to TRBD2. CDR1 MNHNS and CDR2 SASEGT come from the germline V gene. J gave up 0 bases and V 4 bases, and 7 bases lay outside the gene matches. The CDR3 contains 16 residues. CDR3 region: CASSAVAGPSTDTQYF. As DNA, the CDR3 is TGTGCCAGCAGTGCAGTAGCGGGTCCTAGCACAGATACGCAGTATTTT.

The V call is TRBV7-9, the J call TRBJ2-5; 11 bases line up with TRBD2. The V gene end was trimmed by 7 bases and the J gene end by 0 bases; junction bases not matched to a gene: 10. Germline loops: CDR1 SEHNR, CDR2 FQNEAQ (reference sequence). The CDR3 contains 17 residues. As DNA, the CDR3 is TGTGCCAGCACCGGGGTTTTGGGACTAGCGGACCAAGAGACCCAGTACTTC. Translation gives CASTGVLGLADQETQYF.